This T cell receptor (beta chain) is drawn from a study of T cell responses to AZD1222 COVID-19 vaccine. General study findings and limits: A reported finding is that nearly half of spike-specific TCRs target unmutated variant regions.

Of note for this clone: Its antigen is unknown.

Libraries were prepared by immunoSEQ multiplex PCR; TCRdb keeps only in-frame clonotypes and omits some of them. The sample lists over 100,000 clones; almost 85% were seen once. This specimen was peripheral blood, taken 28 days after the second dose of the MenACWY control vaccine. The receptor was derived from an adult who received the MenACWY meningococcal vaccine as a control.

The CDR3 DNA sequence: TGTGCCAGCAGCTCACTAGCGGGGGGGCCCGGCAATGAGCAGTTCTTC. Its translation is CASSSLAGGPGNEQFF. V is TRBV6-4 and J is TRBJ2-1; TRBD2 matches 13 bases. V was pared by 6 bases and J by 6 bases, with 8 bases of the junction left unmatched. This CDR3 is 16 amino acids long. Germline V gives CDR1 MRHNA, CDR2 SNTAGT.